This T cell receptor beta chain was identified in a study of CXCR3-negative and CXCR3-positive naive CD8 T cells (dated by TCRdb to the late 2010s). Background for the entire study: Roughly 130 million TRB reads were obtained in total, roughly 1.5 +/- 0.3 million reads per library. Data from 11 donors, pooled across two independent experiments, went into the diversity and physicochemical repertoire analyses. Naive subsets from several donors and memory cells from 3 donors were included in the TRBV-TRBJ cluster analysis. Results the study describes overall, beyond this receptor: TRB CDR3s from CXCR3-positive naive cells showed higher hydrophobicity (lower Kidera factor 4), lower energy, and higher strength and volume indices than CXCR3-negative naive cells. Repertoire diversity was comparably high in both naive subsets but much lower in memory CD8+ T cells. Because surface CD5, which has been linked to self-reactivity in mice, was comparable between naive subsets, TCR interaction strength was also inferred from TRB CDR3 physicochemical properties. Freshly isolated PBMCs were used for most assays because CXCR3 expression partially decreased after cryopreservation. Naive CXCR3-negative and CXCR3-positive cells from the same donor showed similar TRBV-TRBJ usage, whereas memory cells showed distinct patterns.

The CDR3 goes from the cysteine to the phenylalanine over 15 residues. No DNA has been recorded. CDR1 and CDR2 (SGDLS, YYNGEE) derive from the germline V gene. Worth noting for this clonotype: This clone's antigen is unknown.

The listed sequencing device is NextSeq 550. The Human TCR Profiling Kit (MiLaboratory) was used to make UMI-labeled 5' RACE TRB cDNA libraries. The full amount of extracted RNA was used for cDNA synthesis, and the full amount of resulting cDNA was used for PCR amplification. Libraries were prepared in parallel with an identical number of PCR cycles. Turning to the authors' computational methods: About 53,000 +/- 10,000 unique UMI-labeled TRB cDNA molecules per library were extracted with MIGEC and MiXCR, with at least two reads per UMI required. An average of roughly 40,000 +/- 10,000 functional in-frame TRB CDR3 nucleotide clonotypes without stop codons was found per library. After downsampling to 5000 UMI-labeled TRB molecules per sample, diversity metrics such as normalized Shannon-Wiener and Chao1 were calculated in VDJtools. Clonotype-size-weighted physicochemical properties of the central five CDR3 residues (interaction energy, strength, volume and Kidera factor 4) were computed in VDJtools. Following reprocessing of the reads by TCRdb, the data hold one row per CDR3 protein sequence and no DNA is available. TCRdb's processing, not the authors', yielded these V and J calls. The sample has under 75,000 distinct CDR3 sequences on record. The top ten clonotypes cover 4.3% of the sample.

For each CD8+ T cell subset, flow sorting was done in triplicate, and 250,000 to 300,000 cells per subset went directly into RLT lysis buffer. To exclude memory contaminants, naive CD8+ T cells were stringently defined as CD45RO-CCR7+CD27+CD95-. Peripheral blood mononuclear cells were isolated from buffy coats by standard density gradient centrifugation. A FACSAria III was used to flow-sort naive CXCR3-negative and CXCR3-positive CD8+ T cells. Total RNA was extracted from sorted cells with an RNeasy Mini Kit. The sequencing sample was made of naive CXCR3- CD8+ T cells from blood. The cell subset or site label of this sample denotes: CD45RO-CCR7+CD27+CD95- naive CD8+ T cells lacking CXCR3 (TNR3-). Recombination connected TRBV9 to TRBJ2-5; TCRdb names TRBD1, which stays unverified in the absence of DNA. The TCR comes from a human donor in good health. Some clones in this sample may be carry-over from other donors' samples. CDR3 sequence: CASSVGPGHQETQYF.